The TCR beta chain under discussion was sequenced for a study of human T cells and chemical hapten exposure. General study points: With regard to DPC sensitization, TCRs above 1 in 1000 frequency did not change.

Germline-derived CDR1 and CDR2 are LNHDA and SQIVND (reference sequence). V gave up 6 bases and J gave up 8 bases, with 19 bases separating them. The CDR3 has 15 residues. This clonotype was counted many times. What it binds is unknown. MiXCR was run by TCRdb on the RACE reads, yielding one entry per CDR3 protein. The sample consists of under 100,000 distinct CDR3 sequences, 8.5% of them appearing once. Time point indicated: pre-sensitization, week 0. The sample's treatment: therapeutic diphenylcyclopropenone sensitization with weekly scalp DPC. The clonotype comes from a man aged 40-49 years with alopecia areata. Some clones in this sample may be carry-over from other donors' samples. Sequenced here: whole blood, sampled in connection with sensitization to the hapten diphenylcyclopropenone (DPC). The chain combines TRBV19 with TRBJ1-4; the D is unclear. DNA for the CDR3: TGTGCCAGTAGCGCTACCGGGCCCACGTCGGAAAAACTGTTTTTT. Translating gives CASSATGPTSEKLFF.